This T cell receptor (beta chain) is drawn from a study of blood T cell repertoires in COVID-19. Study context: Some COVID-19 samples were acute and others convalescent; all came from the United States, Italy and Spain. From T cells, B-cell-depleted T cells, or PBMCs came the material, which was cDNA or gDNA.

Clones were sequenced by immunoSEQ multiplex PCR, and TCRdb holds only the in-frame ones, with some missing. The data hold some 390,000 clones, with around 87% observed a single time. Participants were aged roughly 18 to 95 years, lived in roughly 23 US areas, and enrolled virtually. Membership in each cohort depended on participant-reported clinical history. This TCR came from a man aged 25 to 40 who had recovered from COVID-19. The sequencing input was PBMCs or T cells enriched from blood (not recorded which).

CDR3 residues: CAWSTSGPFADTQYF. The CDR3, as DNA: TGTGCCTGGAGTACGAGCGGACCCTTTGCCGATACGCAGTATTTT. V and J are TRBV30 and TRBJ2-3, with D possibly TRBD2 on 5 matching bases. CDR1 and CDR2 (germline): GTSNPN, SVGIG (reference sequence). This CDR3 has 15 amino acids. Trimming shortened V by 2 bases and J by 6 bases, and 18 bases separated the two germline ends. Supplemented by reference TRBV30 and TRBJ2-3, the full variable domain reads SQTIHQWPATLVQPVGSPLSLECTVEGTSNPNLYWYRQAAGRGLQLLFYSVGIGQISSEVPQNLSASRPQDRQFILSSKKLLLSDSGFYLCAWSTSGPFADTQYFGPGTRLTVL.